A single sample is the source of the 21 T cell receptor beta chains below, sequenced in a study of cytomegalovirus exposure and HLA in healthy donors. Primers included in the PCR were 60 Vbeta and 13 Jbeta primers. Libraries were prepared by immunoSEQ multiplex PCR; TCRdb keeps only in-frame clonotypes and omits some of them. The sample has approximately 250,000 clones, around 83% seen once. The sequencing sample was made of PBMCs. These receptors all stem from a girl aged 2 to 10 in good health and CMV-seronegative.

The chain joins TRBV5-1 to TRBJ2-3; 10 bases are a match to TRBD2. Germline CDR1 and CDR2: SGHRS and YFSETQ. The CDR3 is made up of 19 amino acids. J was trimmed by 0 bases and V by 2 bases; bases with no gene match: 12. CDR3 region: CASSLPLAGGSSSTDTQYF. For the CDR3, the DNA is TGCGCCAGCAGCTTACCTTTAGCGGGAGGCTCCTCTAGCACAGATACGCAGTATTTT.

This chain's CDR3 is CASRARRRSNTGELFF. DNA for the CDR3: TGTGCCAGTAGAGCGAGACGGAGGTCTAACACCGGGGAGCTGTTTTTT. The chain links TRBV19 to TRBJ2-2, with D maybe TRBD2 (5 bases). CDR3 length: 16 amino acids. The germline V gene encodes CDR1 LNHDA and CDR2 SQIVND (reference sequence). V was shortened by 6 bases and J by 2 bases, with 16 bases between the two germline ends.

The CDR3 region has the DNA TGTGCCAGCAGCACGCAGGACACCGGGACAGGGGGTTTCTACGAGCAGTACTTC. It encodes CASSTQDTGTGGFYEQYF. This sequence joins TRBV7-9 and TRBJ2-7, with 11 bases lining up with TRBD1. CDR3 length: 18 residues. J gave up 3 bases and V 5 bases, and 15 bases lay outside the gene matches. Germline values: CDR1 SEHNR, CDR2 FQNEAQ (reference sequence). Filled out from reference TRBV7-9 and TRBJ2-7, the complete variable domain reads DTGVSQNPRHKITKRGQNVTFRCDPISEHNRLYWYRQTLGQGPEFLTYFQNEAQLEKSRLLSDRFSAERPKGSFSTLEIQRTEQGDSAMYLCASSTQDTGTGGFYEQYFGPGTRLTVT.

The genes are TRBV10-3 and TRBJ2-3; D is unresolved. The CDR3 runs 14 residues. Germline CDR1 reads ENHRY; CDR2 reads SYGVKD. Trimming removed 7 bases at V and 0 bases at J, with 11 bases between. CDR3 sequence: CAIKLGTSTDTQYF. CDR3 in DNA: TGTGCCATCAAGCTAGGAACTAGCACAGATACGCAGTATTTT.

This chain links TRBV5-1 with TRBJ1-5; 7 bases map to TRBD1. V was clipped by 4 bases and J by 0 bases; unmatched bases: 1. Germline values: CDR1 SGHRS, CDR2 YFSETQ. This CDR3 comprises 14 residues. CDR3 protein: CASSTGDSNQPQHF. As DNA, the CDR3 is TGCGCCAGCAGCACAGGGGATAGCAATCAGCCCCAGCATTTT.

This chain uses TRBV6-5 with TRBJ1-1; D gene ambiguous. Trimming took 5 bases from V and 1 from J, leaving 11 bases between them. Germline CDR1 MNHEY, CDR2 SVGAGI. CDR3 length equals 14 residues. This chain's CDR3 is CASSPHGSNTEAFF. The DNA for the CDR3 is TGTGCCAGCAGTCCCCACGGTTCGAACACTGAAGCTTTCTTT.

The chain couples TRBV13 to TRBJ2-3, with TRBD2 identical over 8 bases. After removal of 4 bases from V and 14 bases from J, the junction contained 8 bases not matched to a gene. This CDR3 is built from 12 residues. Germline-derived CDR1 and CDR2 are PRHDT and FYEKMQ (reference sequence). The CDR3: CASSSRGGSLYF. The CDR3 nucleotides are TGTGCCAGCAGCTCCCGGGGGGGCAGTTTGTATTTT.

This clone came up a few times. The chain uses TRBV4-2 and TRBJ2-5; TRBD2 matches 7 bases. CDR3 length: 17 amino acids. The germline V gene has CDR1 LGHNA and CDR2 YNFKEQ. V lost 1 base, J lost 2 bases, and 10 bases stayed unmatched. The CDR3 DNA sequence: TGTGCCAGCAGCCAAGTTTTCGGGGCTAGCGGTCAAGAGACCCAGTACTTC. As protein: CASSQVFGASGQETQYF.

The chain joins TRBV7-2 to TRBJ1-5; D is possibly TRBD1 (6 bases). The CDR3 spans 13 residues. Germline CDR1 and CDR2: SGHTA and FQGNSA. V lost 5 bases and J lost 7, with 12 bases in between. The DNA of the CDR3 is TGTGCCAGCAGCGAGGGACAACAACAGCCCCAGCATTTT. Its protein product is CASSEGQQQPQHF. Combining the CDR3 with reference TRBV7-2 and TRBJ1-5 gives the whole variable domain GAGVSQSPSNKVTEKGKDVELRCDPISGHTALYWYRQSLGQGLEFLIYFQGNSAPDKSGLPSDRFSAERTGGSVSTLTIQRTQQEDSAVYLCASSEGQQQPQHFGDGTRLSIL.

The V gene is TRBV19, the J gene TRBJ2-5; 7 bases align to TRBD2. In germline, CDR1 is LNHDA, CDR2 SQIVND (reference sequence). Unmatched junction bases numbered 5, after V lost 2 bases and J lost 2 bases. This CDR3 spans 15 amino acids. The CDR3 bases are TGTGCCAGTAGTATATCCGGGGGGAGGCAAGAGACCCAGTACTTC. It encodes CASSISGGRQETQYF.

J is TRBJ2-5 and V is TRBV5-1, with 13 bases fitting TRBD2. V trimming: 0 bases; J trimming: 4 bases; junction bases outside the gene matches: 3. CDR1 and CDR2 (germline): SGHRS, YFSETQ. There are 16 residues in the CDR3. For the CDR3, the DNA is TGCGCCAGCAGCTTGGGACTAGCGGGGGGCCGAGAGACCCAGTACTTC. Amino acids: CASSLGLAGGRETQYF.

This rearrangement joins TRBV7-9 to TRBJ2-5; 10 nucleotides align to TRBD1. This CDR3 is 14 amino acids long. V dropped 6 bases and J dropped 5; count of bases not matched to a gene: 6. Germline loops: CDR1 SEHNR, CDR2 FQNEAQ (reference sequence). DNA for the CDR3: TGTGCCAGCAGACAGACAGGGGGCCTGGAGACCCAGTACTTC. Its protein is CASRQTGGLETQYF.

V is TRBV7-2 and J is TRBJ2-1, with a tentative D call TRBD2 (6 bases). The germline V gene encodes CDR1 SGHTA and CDR2 FQGNSA. The CDR3 spans 15 residues. V was trimmed by 0 bases and J by 3 bases, leaving 9 bases between them. In DNA, the CDR3 is TGTGCCAGCAGCTTAGCGGGCGGGAACTACAATGAGCAGTTCTTC. As protein: CASSLAGGNYNEQFF.

The V gene is TRBV6-5, the J gene TRBJ2-5; 8 bases are shared with TRBD2. The CDR3 is made up of 16 amino acids. The V segment lost 2 bases and the J segment 5 bases; nucleotides outside the gene matches: 10. In germline, CDR1 is MNHEY, CDR2 SVGAGI. CDR3 sequence: CASSYAAGGRFETQYF. The DNA of the CDR3 is TGTGCCAGCAGTTACGCTGCGGGAGGCCGGTTTGAGACCCAGTACTTC.

The gene calls are TRBV2 and TRBJ1-1; TRBD1 matches at 7 bases. Germline loops: CDR1 SNHLY, CDR2 FYNNEI. V lost 1 base and J lost 1; bases outside the gene matches: 3. This CDR3 comprises 15 residues. The CDR3 DNA reads TGTGCCAGCAGTGAAGAGGGGGCGCAGAACACTGAAGCTTTCTTT. Protein: CASSEEGAQNTEAFF.

The chain joins TRBV7-2 to TRBJ2-3; 13 bases map to TRBD2. This CDR3 is built from 15 residues. V shed 5 bases, J shed 5 bases, and the junction held 4 bases outside the gene matches. Germline values: CDR1 SGHTA, CDR2 FQGNSA. The CDR3 nucleotides are TGTGCCAGCAGCGGGACTAGCGGGGTGAGAGATACGCAGTATTTT. Translation gives CASSGTSGVRDTQYF. Variable domain in full (rest from reference TRBV7-2 and TRBJ2-3): GAGVSQSPSNKVTEKGKDVELRCDPISGHTALYWYRQSLGQGLEFLIYFQGNSAPDKSGLPSDRFSAERTGGSVSTLTIQRTQQEDSAVYLCASSGTSGVRDTQYFGPGTRLTVL.

This chain joins TRBV10-3 and TRBJ2-3, with D perhaps TRBD2 (6 bases). The CDR3 is 16 residues long. The V end lost 0 bases, the J end lost 4 bases, and 14 bases lay between the germline ends. The germline V gene has CDR1 ENHRY and CDR2 SYGVKD. CDR3 residues: CAISESGGSSADTQYF. The CDR3 coding sequence is TGTGCCATCAGTGAGTCCGGGGGAAGTTCGGCAGATACGCAGTATTTT.

This clone turned up a few times. CDR3 in DNA: TGTGCCAGCAGCTTGTTGGACACCGACTGGGGTTCACCCCTCCACTTT. It translates to CASSLLDTDWGSPLHF. The rearrangement uses TRBV5-5 and TRBJ1-6, with D perhaps matching TRBD1 (5 bases). The germline gives CDR1 SGHKS, CDR2 YYEKEE (reference sequence). Trimming left V 1 base short and J 9 bases short, with 17 bases between. The CDR3 loop spans 16 amino acids.

This clone was counted once. This chain connects TRBV7-3 to TRBJ1-3, with a weak D call TRBD1 (6 bases). V was cut by 5 bases and J by 3 bases, with 17 bases left in between. The CDR3 loop spans 16 amino acids. Germline CDR1 SGHTA, CDR2 FQGTGA. This CDR3 is CASSRGGGTDGNTIYF. The CDR3 nucleotides are TGTGCCAGCAGCCGAGGGGGGGGCACGGATGGAAACACCATATATTTT.

The V and J genes are TRBV4-1 and TRBJ1-2; D remains unclear. With 0 bases removed from V and 4 bases from J, the gap between germline ends came to 15 bases. The CDR3 is 16 residues long. Germline CDR1 MGHRA, CDR2 YSYEKL. The CDR3 region has the DNA TGCGCCAGCAGCCAAGATACTTTTGGAGGGCCCTATGGCTACACCTTC. This encodes CASSQDTFGGPYGYTF.

V gene TRBV19 combines with J gene TRBJ1-5, with D uncertain. In germline, CDR1 is LNHDA, CDR2 SQIVND (reference sequence). The CDR3 length is 14 residues. Trimming left V 5 bases short and J 5 bases short, with 13 bases between. In DNA form, the CDR3 reads TGTGCCAGTAGTGGCCGGGTTTCCGATCAGCCCCAGCATTTT. Protein: CASSGRVSDQPQHF.